This T cell receptor (beta chain) was retrieved from a study of blood T cells in healthy people across ages. CDR1 is DFQATT and CDR2 is SNEGSKA in the germline V gene (reference sequence). The CDR3 is 13 amino acids. With 5 bases removed from V and 9 bases from J, the gap between germline ends came to 17 bases. The use of a sample-barcoded 5' primer and a J-beta primer mix characterized a second PCR of roughly 6 to 12 cycles. TCRdb re-derived calls from the 5' RACE reads in MiXCR, one entry per CDR3 protein. The table has around 1.5 million distinct CDR3 sequences, roughly 64% seen once. Healthy Caucasian individuals from Russia aged roughly 6 to 90 were enrolled as donors. Study-wide findings and caveats: CMV status of donors was not determined, possibly confounding expanded clonotype changes. Long-lived donors had more naive CD4+ cells and higher diversity than aged donors.

Worth noting for this clonotype: Its antigen is not known.

This receptor was obtained from a man between 18 and 35 years old in good health. The specimen was blood. The chain combines TRBV20-1 with TRBJ2-1, with D unresolved. The CDR3 DNA is TGCAGTGCTGACCGGGCCTCCTGGGGTGAGCAGTTCTTC. Translating it yields CSADRASWGEQFF.